This is a list of T cell receptor beta chains from one sample in a study of blood T cell repertoires in COVID-19. Some clones are missing from TCRdb's copy, which holds only in-frame ones; the method was immunoSEQ multiplex PCR. The profile shows around 340,000 clones, 80% to 90% of them singletons. The source material was PBMCs or T cells enriched from blood (not recorded which). Receptors originate from a woman in her 40s with acute COVID-19. The CDR3 runs from the conserved cysteine through the conserved F or W. The order of the fields is D gene, clone size, J gene, V gene, CDR3 protein, CDR3 DNA. The D gene is left open where the match is weak. Expanded clones are given a class, and other clones once, few, many or no size at all.

TRBD2 | - | TRBJ2-2 | TRBV20-1 | CSASSRGSGGAGELFF | TGCAGTGCTAGTTCCCGGGGTAGCGGGGGGGCCGGGGAGCTGTTTTTT
TRBD1 | - | TRBJ2-3 | TRBV9 | CASSAPTGASTDTQYF | TGTGCCAGCAGCGCCCCGACAGGGGCCAGCACAGATACGCAGTATTTT
- | - | TRBJ2-3 | TRBV7-2 | CASSLVFLAPIGPDTQYF | TGTGCCAGCAGCTTAGTTTTCCTAGCTCCAATAGGCCCAGATACGCAGTATTTT
TRBD1 | - | TRBJ2-3 | TRBV5-8 | CASSPWTGGRDTQYF | TGTGCCAGCAGCCCCTGGACAGGGGGCAGGGATACGCAGTATTTT
TRBD1 | once | TRBJ2-1 | TRBV7-2 | CASGRGTGIYNEQFF | TGTGCCAGCGGGCGTGGGACAGGGATATACAATGAGCAGTTCTTC
- | - | TRBJ1-2 | TRBV7-9 | CASSWTGTPNYGYTF | TGTGCCAGCAGCTGGACCGGGACACCTAACTATGGCTACACCTTC
- | - | TRBJ1-1 | TRBV18 | CASSPLTGGAGTEAFF | TGTGCCAGCTCACCATTAACAGGAGGGGCGGGCACTGAAGCTTTCTTT
- | - | TRBJ1-6 | TRBV19 | CASSITAVRDNSPLHF | TGTGCCAGTAGTATTACGGCGGTCCGGGATAATTCACCCCTCCACTTT
- | - | TRBJ2-7 | TRBV6-5 | CATQLAAGAYEQYF | TGTGCCACTCAACTTGCGGCAGGGGCCTACGAGCAGTACTTC
TRBD1 | - | TRBJ1-5 | TRBV6-5 | CASAGTGDHQPQHF | TGTGCCAGCGCAGGGACAGGGGACCATCAGCCCCAGCATTTT
- | - | TRBJ1-6 | TRBV7-9 | CASSPSGGNSPLHF | TGTGCCAGCAGCCCAAGCGGCGGAAATTCACCCCTCCACTTT
TRBD1 | - | TRBJ1-6 | TRBV5-4 | CASSGGQSQLGNSPLHF | TGTGCCAGCAGCGGGGGACAGTCCCAATTGGGGAATTCACCCCTCCACTTT
TRBD1 | few | TRBJ1-2 | TRBV14 | CASSRMTGGIYGYTF | TGTGCCAGCAGCCGCATGACAGGGGGGATCTATGGCTACACCTTC
TRBD1 | once | TRBJ1-3 | TRBV28 | CASGFRDRGNTIYF | TGTGCCAGCGGGTTCCGGGACAGGGGAAACACCATATATTTT
- | - | TRBJ2-7 | TRBV28 | CASSSSVSEQYF | TGTGCCAGCAGTTCCTCTGTCTCCGAGCAGTACTTC
- | - | TRBJ1-6 | TRBV18 | CASSPPGQSSRVPLHF | TGTGCCAGCTCACCCCCCGGACAGTCCTCTCGGGTACCCCTCCACTTT
TRBD2 | few | TRBJ2-1 | TRBV11-2 | CASSLPGLAGALGQFF | TGTGCCAGCAGCTTACCAGGGCTAGCGGGGGCGCTGGGGCAGTTCTTC
TRBD2 | - | TRBJ2-1 | TRBV6-5 | CASMGREGRLNEQFF | TGTGCCAGCATGGGGCGGGAGGGCCGCTTGAATGAGCAGTTCTTC
TRBD1 | - | TRBJ2-2 | TRBV10-3 | CALRGQGNTGELFF | TGTGCCCTAAGGGGGCAGGGAAACACCGGGGAGCTGTTTTTT
TRBD1 | - | TRBJ1-1 | TRBV5-6 | CASSLGRGLTEAFF | TGTGCCAGCAGCTTGGGTAGGGGGCTCACTGAAGCTTTCTTT
- | - | TRBJ1-6 | TRBV4-3 | CASSQVGSSYNSPLHF | TGCGCCAGCAGCCAAGTGGGGAGCTCCTATAATTCACCCCTCCACTTT
- | - | TRBJ2-5 | TRBV4-1 | CASSRLPPETQYF | TGCGCCAGCAGTAGACTCCCTCCCGAGACCCAGTACTTC
TRBD1 | - | TRBJ1-2 | TRBV28 | CASSLSYRQGAYGYTF | TGTGCCAGCAGTTTGAGTTACCGACAGGGGGCCTACGGCTACACCTTC
TRBD1 | - | TRBJ2-7 | TRBV18 | CASSNRGLTYEQYF | TGTGCCAGCTCGAACAGGGGCTTGACCTACGAGCAGTACTTC
- | - | TRBJ1-4 | TRBV27 | CASRGLNEKLFF | TGTGCCAGCAGGGGACTTAATGAAAAACTGTTTTTT
- | - | TRBJ1-2 | TRBV7-2 | CASSLAGVGNDGYTF | TGTGCCAGCAGCCTAGCAGGGGTCGGTAACGATGGCTACACCTTC
TRBD1 | - | TRBJ2-7 | TRBV6-5 | CASNRGQGNEQYF | TGTGCCAGCAATCGGGGACAGGGTAACGAGCAGTACTTC
- | few | TRBJ1-2 | TRBV5-1 | CASSLGDYGYTF | TGCGCCAGCAGCTTGGGAGATTATGGCTACACCTTC
- | - | TRBJ1-2 | TRBV12-3/TRBV12-4 | CASSLTGNYGYTF | TGTGCCAGCAGTTTAACAGGAAACTATGGCTACACCTTC
TRBD1 | - | TRBJ1-3 | TRBV6-5 | CASSRTGDTGNTIYF | TGTGCCAGCAGTCGGACAGGGGATACTGGAAACACCATATATTTT
- | - | TRBJ2-3 | TRBV6-1 | CASSDPLASASGDTQYF | TGTGCCAGCAGTGACCCCTTGGCTAGCGCCTCGGGGGATACGCAGTATTTT
TRBD2 | - | TRBJ2-3 | TRBV11-3 | CASIHWKETSGSITDTQYF | TGTGCCAGCATCCATTGGAAAGAGACTAGCGGGAGTATAACAGATACGCAGTATTTT
- | once | TRBJ1-3 | TRBV29-1 | CSVVVQGLSGNTIYF | TGCAGCGTTGTAGTCCAGGGCCTCTCTGGAAACACCATATATTTT
- | - | TRBJ1-2 | TRBV10-3 | CAITPGGEFPGGYTF | TGTGCCATCACCCCGGGGGGGGAGTTCCCCGGTGGCTACACCTTC
- | - | TRBJ1-3 | TRBV7-9 | CASSPAGNTIYF | TGTGCCAGCAGCCCCGCTGGAAACACCATATATTTT
TRBD1 | once | TRBJ1-1 | TRBV27 | CASSSAGTGDAEAFF | TGTGCCAGCAGTTCAGCCGGGACAGGGGACGCTGAAGCTTTCTTT
TRBD1 | - | TRBJ2-3 | TRBV6-4 | CASSLTGGSSDTQYF | TGTGCCAGCAGTTTAACAGGGGGTTCGTCAGATACGCAGTATTTT
TRBD1 | - | TRBJ2-4 | TRBV6-2/TRBV6-3 | CASSYPRGQGPQNIQYF | TGTGCCAGCAGTTACCCCCGGGGACAGGGGCCGCAAAACATTCAGTACTTC
TRBD1 | - | TRBJ1-1 | TRBV15 | CATSRATGGTEAFF | TGTGCCACCAGCAGAGCAACAGGGGGGACTGAAGCTTTCTTT
TRBD2 | - | TRBJ2-7 | TRBV9 | CASSVLGGTYEQYF | TGTGCCAGCAGCGTCCTCGGGGGGACCTACGAGCAGTACTTC
- | - | TRBJ1-2 | TRBV4-2 | CASSPEMDYGYTF | TGTGCCAGCAGCCCCGAGATGGACTATGGCTACACCTTC
TRBD1 | - | TRBJ1-2 | TRBV6-1 | CASSGTGGMGGYTF | TGTGCCAGCAGTGGGACAGGGGGCATGGGCGGCTACACCTTC